This T cell receptor (beta chain) was identified in a study of identical twins. Note on this clonotype: Its antigen is still unknown.

TCRdb passed the 5' RACE reads through MiXCR, listing each CDR3 protein once. The sample holds 500,000 or so distinct CDR3 sequences, 13% to 15% seen once. Study-wide findings and caveats: Twin pairs' shared out-of-frame alpha sequences were enriched in low generation probability. Insertions ran lower in abundant cord blood beta clonotypes, though not in memory repertoires.

This same sample was also taken into another study, of yellow fever vaccine responses in identical twins.

Source material: CD4+ T cells sorted from blood. The TCR sequence derives from a young woman in good health.

DNA of the CDR3: TGTGCCAGCAGCAATCGGGAGGGCCTCACAGATACGCAGTATTTT. It specifies CASSNREGLTDTQYF. The chain carries TRBV9 and TRBJ2-3; TRBD2 matches 8 bases. Germline CDR1 SGDLS, CDR2 YYNGEE. This CDR3 has 15 amino acids. The V gene end was trimmed by 4 bases and the J gene end by 2 bases; junction bases not matched to a gene: 6.